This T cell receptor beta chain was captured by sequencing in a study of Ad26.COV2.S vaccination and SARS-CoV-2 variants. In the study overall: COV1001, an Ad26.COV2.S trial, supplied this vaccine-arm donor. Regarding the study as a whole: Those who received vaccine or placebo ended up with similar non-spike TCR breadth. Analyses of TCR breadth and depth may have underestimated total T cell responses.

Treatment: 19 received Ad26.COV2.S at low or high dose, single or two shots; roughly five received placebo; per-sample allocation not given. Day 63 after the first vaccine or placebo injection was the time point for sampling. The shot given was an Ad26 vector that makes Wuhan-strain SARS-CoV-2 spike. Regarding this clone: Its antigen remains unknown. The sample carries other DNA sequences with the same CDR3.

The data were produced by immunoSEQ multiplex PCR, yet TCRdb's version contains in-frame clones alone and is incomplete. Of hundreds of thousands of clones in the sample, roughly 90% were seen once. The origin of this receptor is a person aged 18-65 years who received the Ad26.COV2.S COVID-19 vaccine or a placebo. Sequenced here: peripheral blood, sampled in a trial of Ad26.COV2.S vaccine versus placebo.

The CDR3 loop is CASSDSPYNEQFF. The CDR3 DNA sequence: TGTGCCAGCAGTGACTCTCCCTACAATGAGCAGTTCTTC. The V and J genes are TRBV6-4 and TRBJ2-1; D not resolved. There are 13 residues in the CDR3. V lost 0 bases and J 2 bases, leaving 2 bases between the germline ends. CDR1 is MRHNA and CDR2 is SNTAGT in the germline V gene.